These 25 T cell receptor beta chains originate from one sample sequenced in a study of T cell changes during pregnancy in multiple sclerosis. The method was immunoSEQ multiplex PCR; TCRdb's version includes in-frame clones alone and lacks a portion of them. This sample has tens of thousands of clones, with almost 95% found just once. This sample comprised CD4+ T cells from peripheral blood mononuclear cells, obtained in the third trimester of pregnancy. These receptors were taken from a female donor with multiple sclerosis, enrolled in a pregnancy study.

The J gene is TRBJ1-1, the V gene TRBV5-6, with TRBD1 matching 9 bases. J was trimmed by 10 bases and V by 0 bases; bases with no gene match: 4. Germline loops: CDR1 SGHDT, CDR2 YYEEEE. The CDR3 covers 13 residues. The CDR3 loop is CASSLDRGLGAFF. CDR3 nucleotides: TGTGCCAGCAGCTTGGACAGGGGGCTGGGAGCTTTCTTT.

The CDR3 loop reads CASTREQETQYF. In DNA, the CDR3 is TGTGCCAGCACCCGGGAACAAGAGACCCAGTACTTC. The V and J genes are TRBV2 and TRBJ2-5, with D possibly being TRBD2 (5 bases). The CDR3 has 12 residues. The V end was cut by 7 bases, the J end by 2 bases, with 8 bases between. Germline V gene lookup returns CDR1 SNHLY and CDR2 FYNNEI.

The gene calls are TRBV5-1 and TRBJ2-1; a possible D gene is TRBD2 (7 bases). Germline CDR1 reads SGHRS; CDR2 reads YFSETQ. The length of the CDR3 is 15 residues. Trimming cost V 3 bases and J 2 bases, with 12 bases left between them. The CDR3 nucleotides are TGCGCCAGCAGCTGGGAGGGGGTCCCCTACAATGAGCAGTTCTTC. Translation gives CASSWEGVPYNEQFF. The full variable domain, its missing parts supplied by reference TRBV5-1 and TRBJ2-1, is KAGVTQTPRYLIKTRGQQVTLSCSPISGHRSVSWYQQTPGQGLQFLFEYFSETQRNKGNFPGRFSGRQFSNSRSEMNVSTLELGDSALYLCASSWEGVPYNEQFFGPGTRLTVL.

The chain is built from TRBV7-2 and TRBJ2-1; TRBD2 matches 7 bases. The CDR3 has 16 residues. The V segment lost 5 bases and the J segment 9 bases; nucleotides outside the gene matches: 16. Germline loops: CDR1 SGHTA, CDR2 FQGNSA. The DNA for the CDR3 is TGTGCCAGCAGCCCAGGTCAAGGGAGGGTCGGGGTTGAGCAGTTCTTC. Translating it yields CASSPGQGRVGVEQFF.

This chain connects TRBV6-5 to TRBJ2-5; D is uncertain. CDR3 length: 15 amino acids. V lost 0 bases, J lost 3 bases, and 11 bases lay in between. CDR1 is MNHEY and CDR2 is SVGAGI in the germline V gene. The CDR3 DNA sequence: TGTGCCAGCAGTTACTCGAACCCAGTCAAAGAGACCCAGTACTTC. This sequence encodes CASSYSNPVKETQYF.

The chain combines TRBV28 with TRBJ2-7; 10 positions match TRBD2. In germline, CDR1 is MDHEN, CDR2 SYDVKM. This CDR3 is built from 15 residues. With 5 bases clipped from V and 3 bases from J, the junction kept 7 bases outside the gene matches. CDR3 amino acids: CASSPGGTSDYEQYF. The CDR3 bases are TGTGCCAGCAGTCCCGGTGGGACTAGCGACTACGAGCAGTACTTC. Together with reference TRBV28 and TRBJ2-7, the CDR3 gives the full variable domain: DVKVTQSSRYLVKRTGEKVFLECVQDMDHENMFWYRQDPGLGLRLIYFSYDVKMKEKGDIPEGYSVSREKKERFSLILESASTNQTSMYLCASSPGGTSDYEQYFGPGTRLTVT.

This chain connects TRBV28 to TRBJ2-7; possibly TRBD2 for D (7 bases). Trimming took off 6 bases at V and 1 base at J, with 16 bases between the two ends. CDR1 is MDHEN, CDR2 SYDVKM, per germline. The CDR3 covers 15 residues. The CDR3 DNA is TGTGCCAGCAGCAAGGGGGGGGTGACGTCCTACGAGCAGTACTTC. Translating gives CASSKGGVTSYEQYF.

This chain uses TRBV6-5 with TRBJ1-3; D gene unclear. The germline V gene encodes CDR1 MNHEY and CDR2 SVGAGI. Trimming removed 6 bases at V and 3 bases at J, with 9 bases between. The CDR3 is 13 amino acids. The CDR3 DNA follows: TGTGCCAGCAGCGCCCTAATTGGAAACACCATATATTTT. As protein: CASSALIGNTIYF.

This chain links TRBV5-4 with TRBJ2-1; D possibly corresponds to TRBD1 (5 bases). This CDR3 has 16 residues. CDR1 and CDR2 from the germline V gene are SGHNT and YYREEE (reference sequence). V dropped 0 bases and J dropped 3 bases, with 13 bases sitting between them. The CDR3 bases are TGTGCCAGCAGCTTGGCCCAAGGGGCTCGCTACAATGAGCAGTTCTTC. Protein sequence: CASSLAQGARYNEQFF.

This chain uses TRBV9 with TRBJ2-5; D unresolved. The CDR3 has 14 residues. Trimming left V 0 bases short and J 1 base short, with 7 bases between. The V gene's germline CDR1 is SGDLS and CDR2 YYNGEE. The CDR3 reads CASSVGQVQETQYF. The CDR3 DNA sequence: TGTGCCAGCAGCGTAGGGCAGGTCCAAGAGACCCAGTACTTC.

CDR3 in DNA: TGTGCCAGCAGCTTACTAGCGGGAGAGACCCAGTACTTC. The encoded protein is CASSLLAGETQYF. The genes are TRBV7-9 and TRBJ2-5; TRBD2 agrees at 8 bases. CDR3 length: 13 amino acids. CDR1 is SEHNR, CDR2 FQNEAQ, per germline (reference sequence). J gave up 4 bases and V 2 bases, and 0 bases lay outside the gene matches. The variable domain in full, with the rest retrieved from reference TRBV7-9 and TRBJ2-5, is DTGVSQNPRHKITKRGQNVTFRCDPISEHNRLYWYRQTLGQGPEFLTYFQNEAQLEKSRLLSDRFSAERPKGSFSTLEIQRTEQGDSAMYLCASSLLAGETQYFGPGTRLLVL.

The V call is TRBV6-5, the J call TRBJ2-1; 8 bases align to TRBD2. Germline V CDR1 and CDR2: MNHEY, SVGAGI. The CDR3 contains 16 residues. Unmatched junction bases numbered 9, after V lost 4 bases and J lost 4 bases. The CDR3 loop is CASSSYSGKLYNEQFF. The CDR3 bases are TGTGCCAGCAGTTCCTATAGCGGGAAGCTATACAATGAGCAGTTCTTC.

The J gene is TRBJ2-5, the V gene TRBV29-1, with D perhaps TRBD1 (5 bases). In germline, CDR1 is SQVTM, CDR2 ANQGSEA. Trimming removed 2 bases at V and 5 bases at J, with 9 bases between. The CDR3 sequence is 12 residues long. This CDR3 is CSVESGWETQYF. CDR3 sequence (DNA): TGCAGCGTTGAATCAGGGTGGGAGACCCAGTACTTC.

The V and J genes are TRBV28 and TRBJ2-5; TRBD2 matches 9 bases. Germline CDR1 MDHEN, CDR2 SYDVKM. CDR3 length equals 14 residues. V was pared by 3 bases and J by 4 bases, with 3 bases of the junction left unmatched. CDR3 region: CASSFVLAGETQYF. In DNA, the CDR3 is TGTGCCAGCAGTTTTGTACTAGCGGGAGAGACCCAGTACTTC.

The chain joins TRBV10-3 to TRBJ2-3; 8 positions agree with TRBD2. J lost 2 bases, V lost 10 bases, and 5 bases had no gene match. Germline-derived CDR1 and CDR2 are ENHRY and SYGVKD. This CDR3 spans 13 amino acids. This chain's CDR3 is CATGAGVTDTQYF. The CDR3 nucleotides are TGTGCCACCGGAGCGGGGGTCACAGATACGCAGTATTTT.

This sequence joins TRBV5-1 and TRBJ1-4; D gene uncertain. The germline V and J ends were trimmed by 5 bases and 1 base, with 12 bases remaining between them. Per the germline V gene, CDR1 is SGHRS and CDR2 is YFSETQ. The CDR3 contains 15 residues. CDR3 in amino acids: CASRSTSVTNEKLFF. Written as DNA, the CDR3 is TGCGCCAGCAGATCGACTAGTGTAACTAATGAAAAACTGTTTTTT.

This clone was seen once. This chain uses TRBV7-8 with TRBJ2-7; D unclear. In germline, CDR1 is SGHVS, CDR2 FQNEAQ. Trimming pared 3 bases from V and 2 bases from J, leaving 5 bases between. CDR3 length equals 12 residues. The CDR3 nucleotides are TGTGCCAGCAGCTTTCAGACCTACGAGCAGTACTTC. This codes for CASSFQTYEQYF.

This clone was observed a single time. The chain recombines TRBV10-3 with TRBJ1-5; no clear D. CDR3 length: 15 amino acids. V was trimmed by 3 bases and J by 6 bases, leaving 15 bases between them. The germline gives CDR1 ENHRY, CDR2 SYGVKD. This CDR3 reads CAISDGKGGRQPQHF. The CDR3 region has the DNA TGTGCCATCAGTGACGGTAAGGGAGGGCGTCAGCCCCAGCATTTT.

The V call is TRBV7-6, the J call TRBJ2-1; tentative D call: TRBD2 (6 bases). This CDR3 is built from 15 residues. The V end lost 5 bases, the J end lost 9 bases, and 20 bases lay between the germline ends. Looked up from germline, CDR1 is SGHVS and CDR2 is FNYEAQ. DNA of the CDR3: TGTGCCAGCAGCCCCCGACTAGGGGCCGGGTTTGAGCAGTTCTTC. It encodes CASSPRLGAGFEQFF.

V is TRBV19 and J is TRBJ2-1; 7 bases match TRBD2. CDR3 length: 19 residues. Per germline, CDR1 LNHDA and CDR2 SQIVND (reference sequence). The V gene end was trimmed by 3 bases and the J gene end by 0 bases; junction bases not matched to a gene: 14. CDR3 protein: CASSIRGWASGSSYNEQFF. In DNA form, the CDR3 reads TGTGCCAGTAGTATTAGGGGATGGGCTAGCGGAAGCTCCTACAATGAGCAGTTCTTC. Full variable domain (remainder filled in from reference TRBV19 and TRBJ2-1): DGGITQSPKYLFRKEGQNVTLSCEQNLNHDAMYWYRQDPGQGLRLIYYSQIVNDFQKGDIAEGYSVSREKKESFPLTVTSAQKNPTAFYLCASSIRGWASGSSYNEQFFGPGTRLTVL.

J is TRBJ2-1 and V is TRBV7-3, with 9 nucleotides matching TRBD2. Per germline, CDR1 SGHTA and CDR2 FQGTGA. CDR3 size: 18 residues. J lost 5 bases, V lost 7 bases, and 18 bases had no gene match. The CDR3 DNA follows: TGTGCCAGCAATGACGCGGGAGGGCATTTGGAGGGGCACAATGAGCAGTTCTTC. Translation: CASNDAGGHLEGHNEQFF.

V and J are TRBV5-4 and TRBJ1-1; weak D call: TRBD1 (5 bases). There are 14 residues in the CDR3. V lost 0 bases and J lost 5, with 11 bases in between. Germline lookup yields CDR1 SGHNT and CDR2 YYREEE (reference sequence). The CDR3 DNA sequence: TGTGCCAGCAGCTTGGTCCAGGGTAAGACTGAAGCTTTCTTT. It yields the protein CASSLVQGKTEAFF.

The chain links TRBV6-1 to TRBJ1-4, with unresolved D. There are 12 residues in the CDR3. Trimming removed 2 bases at V and 11 bases at J, with 9 bases between. Germline V gene data show CDR1 as MNHNS and CDR2 as SASEGT. CDR3 in amino acids: CASSETGWKLFF. CDR3 DNA sequence: TGTGCCAGCAGTGAAACGGGGTGGAAACTGTTTTTT.

The chain combines TRBV5-1 with TRBJ2-2; 8 bases are a match to TRBD1. The V gene's germline CDR1 is SGHRS and CDR2 YFSETQ. The V segment lost 1 base and the J segment 4 bases; nucleotides outside the gene matches: 0. This CDR3 has 14 residues. The DNA for the CDR3 is TGCGCCAGCAGCTTGACAGGGGGCACCGGGGAGCTGTTTTTT. This sequence encodes CASSLTGGTGELFF.

The J gene is TRBJ2-7, the V gene TRBV19; TRBD1 aligns across 7 bases. CDR3 length equals 14 residues. Per germline, CDR1 LNHDA and CDR2 SQIVND (reference sequence). V was clipped by 3 bases and J by 2 bases; unmatched bases: 4. The CDR3, as DNA: TGTGCCAGTAGTATTAACAGGGGAGCCTACGAGCAGTACTTC. Protein: CASSINRGAYEQYF.